The clone carrying this T cell receptor beta chain was detected only once. The entry originates in a study of blood T cell repertoires in COVID-19. Study overall: The cDNA or gDNA used as material had been derived from T cells, B-cell-depleted T cells, or PBMCs.

Per the original data handling: Cell counts per sample came from amplifying reference gene primers. Here immunoSEQ multiplex PCR was the method, and the copy in TCRdb shows in-frame clones only, minus some. V and J calls and clone size are given by that table; D and trimming were obtained from the DNA. This table holds 120,000 or so clones, more than 90% found once. V was pared by 4 bases and J by 2 bases, with 5 bases of the junction left unmatched. Germline V gene lookup returns CDR1 SGHNT and CDR2 YYREEE (reference sequence). The CDR3 length is 15 residues. The TCR comes from a man between 60 and 70 years old with COVID-19, enrolled during active disease. The rearrangement links TRBV5-4 to TRBJ2-5; 10 nucleotides line up with TRBD1. Material: peripheral blood. The CDR3 loop is CASSRGQGTQETQYF. The CDR3 nucleotides read TGTGCCAGCAGCCGGGGACAGGGGACTCAAGAGACCCAGTACTTC.